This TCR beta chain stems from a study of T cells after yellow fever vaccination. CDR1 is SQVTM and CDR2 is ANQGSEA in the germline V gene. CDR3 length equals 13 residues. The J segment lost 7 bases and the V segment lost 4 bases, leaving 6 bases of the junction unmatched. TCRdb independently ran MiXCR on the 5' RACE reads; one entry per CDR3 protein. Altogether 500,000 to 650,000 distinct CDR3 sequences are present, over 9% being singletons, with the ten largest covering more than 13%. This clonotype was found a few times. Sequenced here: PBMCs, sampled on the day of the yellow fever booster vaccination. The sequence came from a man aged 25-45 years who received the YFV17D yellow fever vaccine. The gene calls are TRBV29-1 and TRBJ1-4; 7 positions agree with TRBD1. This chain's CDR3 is CSVGGTVTEKLFF. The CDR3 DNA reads TGCAGCGTTGGTGGGACAGTTACTGAAAAACTGTTTTTT.